This T cell receptor (beta chain) was observed in a study of Ad26.COV2.S vaccination and SARS-CoV-2 variants. The wider study: Once or twice, 56 days apart, Ad26.COV2.S was delivered intramuscularly. Study-wide results and limits: There was a possibility that the TCR breadth and depth analyses underestimated total T cell responses. Vaccinated and placebo-treated recipients had similar non-spike TCR breadth.

About this clone: What it binds is not known.

Produced via immunoSEQ multiplex PCR; TCRdb's table is partial and in-frame only. The sample yields nearly 400,000 clones, around 89% seen once. V shed 3 bases, J shed 6 bases, and the junction held 9 bases outside the gene matches. The CDR3 loop spans 15 amino acids. Germline CDR1 and CDR2: GTSNPN and SVGIG (reference sequence). Sample treatment: 19 received Ad26.COV2.S at low or high dose, single or two shots; roughly 5 received placebo; per-sample allocation not given. Sampling was done on day 63 after the first vaccine or placebo injection. Within Boston, the person who donated was an adult of 18-55 years.

The receptor comes from a person between 18 and 65 years old who received the Ad26.COV2.S COVID-19 vaccine or a placebo. The rearrangement joins TRBV30 to TRBJ2-3; 10 bases are a match to TRBD1. The sample in question was peripheral blood, obtained in a trial of Ad26.COV2.S vaccine versus placebo. CDR3 residues: CAWRLGTGEWDTQYF. CDR3 DNA sequence: TGTGCCTGGAGGCTGGGGACAGGGGAGTGGGATACGCAGTATTTT.